What follows describes a single TCR beta chain. The data were taken from a study of regulatory T cells in long-lasting Graves disease. Study-level background: Antithyroid drug intake by newly diagnosed Graves' patients had lasted under 3 months.

Time point here: newly diagnosed GD, antithyroid drugs for less than 3 months. RNA from PBMCs was the source of the TCR library. Peripheral blood, 7.5 to 9 milliliters of it, was drawn into EDTA tubes. Library construction for TCR beta used iRepertoire HTBI primers and Arm-PCR of CDR3 regions. How the authors handled the data: The samples included 60 to 65 TRBV and about 13 TRBJ segments. One entry per CDR3 protein, called by TCRdb with MiXCR from the multiplex PCR reads. The V and J calls follow TCRdb's processing rather than the paper's. The sample lists hundreds of thousands of distinct CDR3 sequences, around 15% occurring once. These data also featured in a second study, about T cells in Graves' hyperthyroidism and ophthalmopathy. That study adds: Over 18 months, lack of ophthalmopathy progression marked Graves' hyperthyroidism as stable.

The sequencing used peripheral blood mononuclear cells (PBMCs), collected at new diagnosis, from a patient treated with antithyroid drugs. This clonotype was obtained from a woman aged 35 to 59 with Graves disease.

The chain's CDR3 is CATSRDAGRRETQYF. The CDR3 region has the DNA TGTGCCACCAGCAGAGACGCAGGGCGGCGGGAGACCCAGTACTTC. This sequence joins TRBV15 and TRBJ2-5; a possible D gene is TRBD1 (5 bases). V lost 0 bases, J lost 5 bases, and 13 bases lay in between. Germline V gene lookup returns CDR1 LNHNV and CDR2 YYDKDF (reference sequence). The CDR3 totals 15 residues.